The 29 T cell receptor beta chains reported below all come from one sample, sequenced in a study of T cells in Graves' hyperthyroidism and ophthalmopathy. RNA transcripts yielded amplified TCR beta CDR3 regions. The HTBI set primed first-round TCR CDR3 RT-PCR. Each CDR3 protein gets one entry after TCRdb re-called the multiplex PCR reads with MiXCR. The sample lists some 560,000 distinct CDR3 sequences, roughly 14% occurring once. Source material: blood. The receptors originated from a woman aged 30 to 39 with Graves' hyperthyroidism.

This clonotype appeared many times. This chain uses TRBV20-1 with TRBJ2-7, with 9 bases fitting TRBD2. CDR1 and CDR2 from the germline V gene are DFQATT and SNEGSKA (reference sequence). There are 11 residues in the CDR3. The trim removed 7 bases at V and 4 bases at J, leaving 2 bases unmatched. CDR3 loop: CSVAGGYEQYF. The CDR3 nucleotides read TGCAGTGTGGCGGGAGGGTACGAGCAGTACTTC.

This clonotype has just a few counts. CDR3 sequence (DNA): TGTGCCAGCAGTTTAGGTCAGGGCGGGAGGGCCGGGGAGCTGTTTTTT. As protein: CASSLGQGGRAGELFF. The chain recombines TRBV27 with TRBJ2-2; 9 bases match TRBD2. Trimming cost V 2 bases and J 6 bases; bases outside gene matches: 7. Per germline, CDR1 MNHEY and CDR2 SMNVEV (reference sequence). The length of the CDR3 is 16 residues.

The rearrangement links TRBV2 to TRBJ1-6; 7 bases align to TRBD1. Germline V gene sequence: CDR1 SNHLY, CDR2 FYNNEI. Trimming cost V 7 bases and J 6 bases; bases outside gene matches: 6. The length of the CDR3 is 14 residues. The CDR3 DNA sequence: TGTGCCAGCACCCGAGGGACAGTTAATTCACCCCTCCACTTT. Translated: CASTRGTVNSPLHF.

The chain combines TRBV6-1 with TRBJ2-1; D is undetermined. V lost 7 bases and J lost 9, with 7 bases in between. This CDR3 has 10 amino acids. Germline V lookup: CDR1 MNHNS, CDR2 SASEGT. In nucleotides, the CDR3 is TGTGCCAGCATAGGTGTTGAGCAGTTCTTC. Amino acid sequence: CASIGVEQFF.

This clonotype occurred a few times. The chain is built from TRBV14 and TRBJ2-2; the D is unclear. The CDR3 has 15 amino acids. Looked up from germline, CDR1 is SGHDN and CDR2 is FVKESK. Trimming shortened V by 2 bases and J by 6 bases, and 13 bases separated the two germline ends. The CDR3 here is CASSQPSGGPGELFF. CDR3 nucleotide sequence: TGTGCCAGCAGCCAACCGAGTGGCGGCCCCGGGGAGCTGTTTTTT. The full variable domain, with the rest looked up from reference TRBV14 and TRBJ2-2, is EAGVTQFPSHSVIEKGQTVTLRCDPISGHDNLYWYRRVMGKEIKFLLHFVKESKQDESGMPNNRFLAERTGGTYSTLKVQPAELEDSGVYFCASSQPSGGPGELFFGEGSRLTVL.

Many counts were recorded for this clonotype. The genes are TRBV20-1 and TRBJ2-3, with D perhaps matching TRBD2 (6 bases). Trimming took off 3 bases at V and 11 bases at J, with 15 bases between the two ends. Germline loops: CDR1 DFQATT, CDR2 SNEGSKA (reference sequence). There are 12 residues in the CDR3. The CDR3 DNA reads TGCAGTGCTAGGCCCCCTAGCGAGGGGCAGTATTTT. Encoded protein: CSARPPSEGQYF.

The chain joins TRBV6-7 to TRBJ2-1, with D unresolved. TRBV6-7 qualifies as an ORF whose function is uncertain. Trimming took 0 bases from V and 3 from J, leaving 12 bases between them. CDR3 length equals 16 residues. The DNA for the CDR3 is TGTGCCAGCAGTTACTCCCCGGAGAGTGACTACAATGAGCAGTTCTTC. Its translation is CASSYSPESDYNEQFF.

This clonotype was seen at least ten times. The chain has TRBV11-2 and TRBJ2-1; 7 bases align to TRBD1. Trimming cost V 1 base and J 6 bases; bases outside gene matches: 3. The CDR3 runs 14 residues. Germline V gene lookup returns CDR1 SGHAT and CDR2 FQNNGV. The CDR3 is CASSLASGGNEQFF. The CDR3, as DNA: TGTGCCAGCAGCTTAGCCTCAGGGGGCAATGAGCAGTTCTTC.

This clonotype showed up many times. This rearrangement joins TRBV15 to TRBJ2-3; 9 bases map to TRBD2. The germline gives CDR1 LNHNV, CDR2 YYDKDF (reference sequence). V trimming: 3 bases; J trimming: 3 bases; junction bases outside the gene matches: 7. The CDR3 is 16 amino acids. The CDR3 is CATSRPNSGSTDTQYF. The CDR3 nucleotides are TGTGCCACCAGCAGGCCCAATAGCGGGAGTACAGATACGCAGTATTTT.

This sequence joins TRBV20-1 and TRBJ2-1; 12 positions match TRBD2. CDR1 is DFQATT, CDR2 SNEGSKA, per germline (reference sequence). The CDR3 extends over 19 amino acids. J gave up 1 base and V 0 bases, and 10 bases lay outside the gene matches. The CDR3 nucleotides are TGCAGTGCTAGAGATGGGGGGACTAGCGGGTCCTTATCCTACAATGAGCAGTTCTTC. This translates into CSARDGGTSGSLSYNEQFF.

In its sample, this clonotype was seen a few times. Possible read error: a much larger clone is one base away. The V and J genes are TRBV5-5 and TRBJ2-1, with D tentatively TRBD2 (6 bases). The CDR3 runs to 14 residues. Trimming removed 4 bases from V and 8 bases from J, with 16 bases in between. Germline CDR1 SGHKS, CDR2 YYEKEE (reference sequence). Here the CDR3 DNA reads TGTGCCAGCAGCCTGGACCGGCGGGGCTATGAGCAGTTCTTC. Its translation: CASSLDRRGYEQFF.

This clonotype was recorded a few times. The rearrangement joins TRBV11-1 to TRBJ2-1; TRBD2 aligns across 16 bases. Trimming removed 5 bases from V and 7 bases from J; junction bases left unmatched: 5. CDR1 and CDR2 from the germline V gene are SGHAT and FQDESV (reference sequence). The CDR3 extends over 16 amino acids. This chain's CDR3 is CASSRGGLAGGNEQFF. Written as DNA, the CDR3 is TGTGCCAGCAGCAGAGGGGGACTAGCGGGAGGGAATGAGCAGTTCTTC.

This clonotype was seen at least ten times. CDR3 residues: CASSLVLAGVNEQFF. CDR3 coding DNA: TGTGCCAGCAGCTTAGTACTAGCGGGAGTAAATGAGCAGTTCTTC. The V gene is TRBV7-2, the J gene TRBJ2-1; 11 bases map to TRBD2. The germline V gene encodes CDR1 SGHTA and CDR2 FQGNSA. The CDR3 covers 15 residues. V lost 1 base and J lost 7; bases outside the gene matches: 3. Full variable domain (remainder filled in from reference TRBV7-2 and TRBJ2-1): GAGVSQSPSNKVTEKGKDVELRCDPISGHTALYWYRQSLGQGLEFLIYFQGNSAPDKSGLPSDRFSAERTGGSVSTLTIQRTQQEDSAVYLCASSLVLAGVNEQFFGPGTRLTVL.

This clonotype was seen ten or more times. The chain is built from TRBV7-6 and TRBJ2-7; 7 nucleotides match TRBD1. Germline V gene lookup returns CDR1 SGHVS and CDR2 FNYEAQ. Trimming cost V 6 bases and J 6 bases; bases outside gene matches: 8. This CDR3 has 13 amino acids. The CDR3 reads CASRRTGAGEQYF. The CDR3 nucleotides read TGTGCCAGCAGACGCACAGGGGCAGGCGAGCAGTACTTC.

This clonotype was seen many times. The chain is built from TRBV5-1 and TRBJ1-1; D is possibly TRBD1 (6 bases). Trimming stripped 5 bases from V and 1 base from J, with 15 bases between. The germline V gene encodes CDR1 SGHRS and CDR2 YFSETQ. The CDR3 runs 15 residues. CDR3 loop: CASSLQGHGNTEAFF. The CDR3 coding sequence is TGCGCCAGCAGTCTACAGGGTCACGGGAACACTGAAGCTTTCTTT.

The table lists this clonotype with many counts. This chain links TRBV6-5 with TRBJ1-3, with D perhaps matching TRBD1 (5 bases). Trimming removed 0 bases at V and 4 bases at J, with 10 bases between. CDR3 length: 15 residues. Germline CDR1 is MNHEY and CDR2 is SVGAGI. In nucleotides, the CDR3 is TGTGCCAGCAGTTACTCAAGGGGCTCAGGAAACACCATATATTTT. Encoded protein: CASSYSRGSGNTIYF.

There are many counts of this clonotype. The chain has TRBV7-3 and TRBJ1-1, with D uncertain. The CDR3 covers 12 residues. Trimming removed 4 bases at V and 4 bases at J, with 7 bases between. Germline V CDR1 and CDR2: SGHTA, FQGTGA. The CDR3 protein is CASSSPPTEAFF. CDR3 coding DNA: TGTGCCAGCAGCTCCCCCCCCACTGAAGCTTTCTTT.

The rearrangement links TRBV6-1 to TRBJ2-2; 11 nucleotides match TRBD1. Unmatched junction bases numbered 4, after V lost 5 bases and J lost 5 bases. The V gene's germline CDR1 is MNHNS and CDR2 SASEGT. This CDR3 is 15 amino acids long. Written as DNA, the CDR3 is TGTGCCAGCAGTAAAGGGACAGGGGGAACCGGGGAGCTGTTTTTT. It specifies CASSKGTGGTGELFF.

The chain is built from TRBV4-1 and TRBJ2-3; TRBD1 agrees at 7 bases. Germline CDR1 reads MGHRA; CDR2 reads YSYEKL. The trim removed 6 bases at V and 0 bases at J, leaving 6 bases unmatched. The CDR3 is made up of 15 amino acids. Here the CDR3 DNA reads TGCGCCAGCAGTCGGACAGGCACTAGCACAGATACGCAGTATTTT. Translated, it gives CASSRTGTSTDTQYF.

The CDR3 here is CAWSPINTEAFF. CDR3 coding DNA: TGTGCCTGGAGTCCCATTAACACTGAAGCTTTCTTT. The rearrangement uses TRBV30 and TRBJ1-1; D remains ambiguous. V lost 2 bases, J lost 2 bases, and 6 bases lay in between. Germline V gives CDR1 GTSNPN, CDR2 SVGIG (reference sequence). This CDR3 contains 12 residues.

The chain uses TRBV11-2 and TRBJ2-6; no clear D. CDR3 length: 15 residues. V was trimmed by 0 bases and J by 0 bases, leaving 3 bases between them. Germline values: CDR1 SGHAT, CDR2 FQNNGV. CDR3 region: CASSLDGSGANVLTF. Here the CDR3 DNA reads TGTGCCAGCAGCTTAGACGGCTCTGGGGCCAACGTCCTGACTTTC.

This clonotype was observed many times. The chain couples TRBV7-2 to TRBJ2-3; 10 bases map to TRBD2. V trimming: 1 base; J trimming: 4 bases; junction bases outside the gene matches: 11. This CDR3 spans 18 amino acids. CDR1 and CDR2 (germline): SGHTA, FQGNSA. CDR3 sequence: CASSLESGRAPTPDTQYF. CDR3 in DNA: TGTGCCAGCAGCTTAGAGAGCGGGAGGGCCCCCACCCCAGATACGCAGTATTTT. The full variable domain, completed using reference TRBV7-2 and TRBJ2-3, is GAGVSQSPSNKVTEKGKDVELRCDPISGHTALYWYRQSLGQGLEFLIYFQGNSAPDKSGLPSDRFSAERTGGSVSTLTIQRTQQEDSAVYLCASSLESGRAPTPDTQYFGPGTRLTVL.

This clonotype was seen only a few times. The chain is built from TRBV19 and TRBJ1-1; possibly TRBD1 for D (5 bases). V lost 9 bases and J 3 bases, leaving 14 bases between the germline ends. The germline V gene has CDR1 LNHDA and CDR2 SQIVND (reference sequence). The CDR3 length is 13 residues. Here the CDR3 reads CASLRDQYTEAFF. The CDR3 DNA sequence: TGTGCCAGCCTCAGGGATCAGTACACTGAAGCTTTCTTT.

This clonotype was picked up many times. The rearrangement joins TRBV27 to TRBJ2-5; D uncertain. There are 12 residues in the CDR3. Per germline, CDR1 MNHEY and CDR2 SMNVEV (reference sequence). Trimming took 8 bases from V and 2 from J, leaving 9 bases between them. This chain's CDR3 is CASGSVQETQYF. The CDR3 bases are TGTGCCAGCGGGTCGGTACAAGAGACCCAGTACTTC.

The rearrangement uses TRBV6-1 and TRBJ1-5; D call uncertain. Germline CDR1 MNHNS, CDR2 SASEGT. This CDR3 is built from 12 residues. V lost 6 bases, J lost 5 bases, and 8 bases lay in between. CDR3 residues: CASRLVDQPQHF. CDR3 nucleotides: TGTGCCAGCAGACTGGTGGATCAGCCCCAGCATTTT.

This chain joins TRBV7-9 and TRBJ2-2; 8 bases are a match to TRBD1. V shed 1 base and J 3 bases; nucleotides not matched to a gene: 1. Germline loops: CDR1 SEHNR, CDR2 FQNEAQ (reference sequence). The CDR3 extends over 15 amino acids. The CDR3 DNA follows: TGTGCCAGCAGCTTAGTACAGGGGGACACCGGGGAGCTGTTTTTT. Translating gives CASSLVQGDTGELFF.

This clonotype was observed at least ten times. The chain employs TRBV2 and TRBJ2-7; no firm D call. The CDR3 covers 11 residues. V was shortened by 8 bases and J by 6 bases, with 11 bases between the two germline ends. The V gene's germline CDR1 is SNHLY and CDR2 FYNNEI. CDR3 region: CASLALVEQYF. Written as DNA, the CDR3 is TGTGCCAGCCTTGCTCTAGTCGAGCAGTACTTC.

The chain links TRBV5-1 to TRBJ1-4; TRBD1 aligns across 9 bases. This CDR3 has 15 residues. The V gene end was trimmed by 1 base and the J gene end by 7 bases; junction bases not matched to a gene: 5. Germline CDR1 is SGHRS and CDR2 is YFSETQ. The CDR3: CASSLTDRGSEKLFF. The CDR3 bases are TGCGCCAGCAGCTTGACGGACAGGGGAAGTGAAAAACTGTTTTTT.

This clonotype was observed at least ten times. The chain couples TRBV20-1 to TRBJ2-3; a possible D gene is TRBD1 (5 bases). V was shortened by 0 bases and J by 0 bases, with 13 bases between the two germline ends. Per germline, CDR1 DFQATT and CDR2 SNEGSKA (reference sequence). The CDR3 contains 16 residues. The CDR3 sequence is CSARDRQGSSTDTQYF. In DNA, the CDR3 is TGCAGTGCTAGAGATCGGCAGGGATCTAGCACAGATACGCAGTATTTT.